One and the same sample provided the 13 T cell receptor beta chains below, sequenced in a study of vaccination and CD4 T cells after COVID-19. Treatment specified: roughly 10-day PBMC culture with coronavirus spike peptide pools or control peptides (ViraFEST assay). For these receptors, no antigen is known. Cultured CD4+ T cells had their DNA profiled by the Oncomine TCR Beta short-read assay. From the PCR reads, TCRdb called clonotypes with MiXCR, one entry per CDR3 protein. The data show just over 15,000 distinct CDR3 sequences, 39% seen once. Sequenced here: CD4+ T cells from blood, cultured in vitro, sampled before SARS-CoV-2 vaccination. The receptors here all came from a human donor who had recovered from COVID-19.

The V gene is TRBV9, the J gene TRBJ1-5; 9 bases align to TRBD1. The CDR3 runs 12 residues. Germline V gives CDR1 SGDLS, CDR2 YYNGEE. The ends lost 2 bases at V and 9 bases at J; junction bases unmatched: 0. CDR3: CASSVGQGPQHF. In DNA, the CDR3 is TGTGCCAGCAGCGTGGGACAGGGGCCCCAGCATTTT.

The chain joins TRBV12-5 to TRBJ1-1; D is unclear. V gave up 5 bases and J gave up 5 bases, with 9 bases separating them. Germline assignment: CDR1 LGHNT and CDR2 FRNRAP. The CDR3 spans 12 residues. CDR3 nucleotide sequence: TGTGCTAGTGGTGAGGAGGAGACTGAAGCTTTCTTT. It yields the protein CASGEEETEAFF.

This chain joins TRBV7-9 and TRBJ2-5, with 7 positions matching TRBD1. The CDR3 length is 14 residues. The trim removed 5 bases at V and 5 bases at J, leaving 8 bases unmatched. Germline CDR1 is SEHNR and CDR2 is FQNEAQ (reference sequence). The CDR3 is CASSLGTVSETQYF. Written as DNA, the CDR3 is TGTGCCAGCAGCCTAGGGACAGTCTCCGAGACCCAGTACTTC.

This chain uses TRBV6-1 with TRBJ2-1; TRBD2 matches 12 bases. Per germline, CDR1 MNHNS and CDR2 SASEGT. V shed 5 bases, J shed 10 bases, and the junction held 12 bases outside the gene matches. The CDR3 runs 16 residues. CDR3 protein: CASSTIPSGRAGEQFF. In DNA form, the CDR3 reads TGTGCCAGCAGTACGATACCTAGCGGGAGGGCCGGCGAGCAGTTCTTC.

The table lists this clonotype with a few counts. The chain uses TRBV7-8 and TRBJ1-5; 7 bases are shared with TRBD1. CDR1 and CDR2 from the germline V gene are SGHVS and FQNEAQ. The CDR3 covers 15 residues. With V trimmed by 5 bases and J by 6 bases, 10 bases remained unmatched. The CDR3 coding sequence is TGTGCCAGCAGCATCACAGGGGATGGTGGTCAGCCCCAGCATTTT. It specifies CASSITGDGGQPQHF.

By its share, this clonotype is medium-sized. The chain joins TRBV20-1 to TRBJ1-2; 7 bases are shared with TRBD1. Germline lookup yields CDR1 DFQATT and CDR2 SNEGSKA (reference sequence). The CDR3 is 13 residues long. V shed 5 bases and J 0 bases; nucleotides not matched to a gene: 3. The CDR3 DNA sequence: TGCAGTGCTGGGCAGGGGGCTAACTATGGCTACACCTTC. This gives the protein CSAGQGANYGYTF.

J is TRBJ1-2 and V is TRBV7-2, with a possible D match to TRBD1 (6 bases). CDR1 and CDR2 from the germline V gene are SGHTA and FQGNSA. Trimming removed 1 base at V and 0 bases at J, with 12 bases between. The CDR3 is 16 amino acids. This CDR3 reads CASSLGGTRTNYGYTF. In DNA form, the CDR3 reads TGTGCCAGCAGCTTAGGAGGGACAAGAACTAACTATGGCTACACCTTC.

This sequence joins TRBV11-2 and TRBJ2-7, with a weak D call TRBD1 (6 bases). The ends were cut back, 0 bases at V and 2 bases at J, with 8 bases in the middle. The CDR3 runs 14 residues. CDR1 and CDR2 from the germline V gene are SGHAT and FQNNGV. CDR3: CASSLDKGAYEQYF. The DNA of the CDR3 is TGTGCCAGCAGCTTAGATAAGGGGGCCTACGAGCAGTACTTC. Full variable domain (outside the CDR3, taken from reference TRBV11-2 and TRBJ2-7): EAGVAQSPRYKIIEKRQSVAFWCNPISGHATLYWYQQILGQGPKLLIQFQNNGVVDDSQLPKDRFSAERLKGVDSTLKIQPAKLEDSAVYLCASSLDKGAYEQYFGPGTRLTVT.

The sample holds a few counts of this clonotype. V and J are TRBV24-1 and TRBJ2-7; possible D gene TRBD1, 6 bases. CDR3 length equals 15 residues. V lost 5 bases and J lost 3, with 16 bases in between. Germline loops: CDR1 KGHDR, CDR2 SFDVKD. In DNA form, the CDR3 reads TGTGCCACCAGTGTTACACAGGGACCTCGCTACGAGCAGTACTTC. Protein product: CATSVTQGPRYEQYF.

In its sample, this clonotype was seen a few times. The V gene is TRBV15, the J gene TRBJ1-5, with D hard to call. Germline V gene lookup returns CDR1 LNHNV and CDR2 YYDKDF (reference sequence). The CDR3 length is 16 residues. V was shortened by 4 bases and J by 2 bases, with 15 bases between the two germline ends. The CDR3 spells CATSILRAVGNQPQHF. CDR3 nucleotide sequence: TGTGCCACCAGCATTTTAAGGGCTGTTGGCAATCAGCCCCAGCATTTT.

This clonotype occurred a few times. The chain couples TRBV27 to TRBJ2-1; TRBD2 aligns across 8 bases. Germline V gives CDR1 MNHEY, CDR2 SMNVEV (reference sequence). After removal of 4 bases from V and 2 bases from J, the junction contained 7 bases not matched to a gene. The CDR3 covers 16 residues. CDR3 protein: CASSWNTGRAYNEQFF. In nucleotides, the CDR3 is TGTGCCAGCAGTTGGAATACCGGGAGGGCCTACAATGAGCAGTTCTTC.

The chain combines TRBV11-3 with TRBJ2-6; maybe TRBD2 (5 bases). The CDR3 is 15 residues long. V lost 5 bases to trimming and J lost 0 bases, with 8 bases between them. CDR1 SGHNT and CDR2 YENEEA come from the germline V gene. CDR3 region: CASSHGSSGANVLTF. In DNA, the CDR3 is TGTGCCAGCAGCCATGGGAGCTCTGGGGCCAACGTCCTGACTTTC.

This clonotype was picked up a small number of times. This chain uses TRBV6-5 with TRBJ2-5; either TRBD1 or TRBD2 may fit D (6 bases each). Germline-derived CDR1 and CDR2 are MNHEY and SVGAGI. The length of the CDR3 is 15 residues. V was pared by 0 bases and J by 5 bases, with 13 bases between. In DNA form, the CDR3 reads TGTGCCAGCAGTTACTCGCGGCAGGGGAGGGAGACCCAGTACTTC. Translation: CASSYSRQGRETQYF.